This TCR beta chain comes out of a study of T cells in localized non-small cell lung cancer. Study-level points and caveats: Uninvolved neighboring lung showed the greatest T cell clonality, exceeding tumor. Tumor samples were not multi-region, leaving intratumor heterogeneity unexcluded. When the top 100 tumor clones were examined, a median about 60 of them also appeared in the adjacent lung, which was paired and uninvolved.

The CDR3 spans 16 residues. With respect to this clone: Its antigen is not identified.

TCRdb's table, derived via immunoSEQ multiplex PCR, lists solely in-frame clones and lacks some. The sample yields about 27,000 clones, 82% seen once. This TCR came from a woman aged 35 to 70 with stage I lung adenocarcinoma. The rearrangement uses TRBV8-2 and TRBJ2-6; the table assigns TRBD2, which was not confirmed against the DNA. TRBV8-2 constitutes a pseudogene. Source: peripheral blood, taken before any cancer treatment. CDR3 nucleotides: TGTGGCATAGCGGAAATAACACAAAGTCGGGCCAACGTCCTGACTTTC. Amino acid sequence: CGIAEITQSRANVLTF.